The 21 T cell receptor beta chains presented below share a single source sample, sequenced in a study of long-term antiretroviral therapy in people with HIV. Runs used v3.0 of the immunoSEQ assay and were done at survey level. The data were produced by immunoSEQ multiplex PCR, yet TCRdb's version contains in-frame clones alone and is incomplete. Of approximately 39,000 clones detected, 75% to 90% appear once; the ten largest clones hold around 5%. Sequenced here: unsorted PBMCs, sampled 1.5 years after starting antiretroviral therapy. All receptors derive from a man between 18 and 29 years old with HIV.

This clone showed up just once. The chain has TRBV18 and TRBJ2-3; D possibly corresponds to TRBD1 (5 bases). This CDR3 spans 13 amino acids. The V gene's germline CDR1 is KGHSH and CDR2 LQKENI. The V end lost 3 bases, the J end lost 3 bases, and 7 bases lay between the germline ends. The CDR3, as DNA: TGTGCCAGCTCACCCCGGACAACAGATACGCAGTATTTT. Its protein product is CASSPRTTDTQYF.

This clone was seen only once. The gene calls are TRBV5-4 and TRBJ2-7; a weak D match, TRBD1 (7 bases). Germline CDR1 reads SGHNT; CDR2 reads YYREEE (reference sequence). V dropped 7 bases and J dropped 4 bases, with 18 bases sitting between them. The CDR3 extends over 14 amino acids. The CDR3 spells CASQTGTGVYEQYF. Written as DNA, the CDR3 is TGTGCCAGCCAGACAGGGACGGGAGTATACGAGCAGTACTTC.

This rearrangement joins TRBV25-1 to TRBJ2-1; 8 bases agree with TRBD2. V gave up 3 bases and J gave up 2 bases; unmatched junction bases: 9. The CDR3 spans 17 residues. Germline V lookup: CDR1 MGHDK, CDR2 SYGVNS. DNA for the CDR3: TGTGCCAGCAGTGATCCCAGAGCGGGAGCCCCCTACAATGAGCAGTTCTTC. Encoded protein: CASSDPRAGAPYNEQFF. The variable domain in full, with the rest retrieved from reference TRBV25-1 and TRBJ2-1, is EADIYQTPRYLVIGTGKKITLECSQTMGHDKMYWYQQDPGMELHLIHYSYGVNSTEKGDLSSESTVSRIRTEHFPLTLESARPSHTSQYLCASSDPRAGAPYNEQFFGPGTRLTVL.

The chain links TRBV5-4 to TRBJ2-5, with TRBD2 identical over 12 bases. J was trimmed by 5 bases and V by 0 bases; bases with no gene match: 5. This CDR3 region has 16 residues. Germline loops: CDR1 SGHNT, CDR2 YYREEE (reference sequence). CDR3 region: CASSLDGLAGKETQYF. In DNA form, the CDR3 reads TGTGCCAGCAGCTTGGACGGACTAGCGGGAAAGGAGACCCAGTACTTC.

V gene TRBV5-1 combines with J gene TRBJ2-5; TRBD1 might be the D (5 bases). This CDR3 region has 14 residues. Looked up from germline, CDR1 is SGHRS and CDR2 is YFSETQ. The ends were cut back, 3 bases at V and 2 bases at J, with 11 bases in the middle. Here the CDR3 DNA reads TGCGCCAGCAGCTCCGCAAACAGGCAAGAGACCCAGTACTTC. Protein sequence: CASSSANRQETQYF.

This chain links TRBV7-9 with TRBJ1-2; TRBD1 matches 7 bases. The V segment lost 2 bases and the J segment 2 bases; nucleotides outside the gene matches: 5. From germline, CDR1 is SEHNR and CDR2 FQNEAQ (reference sequence). The CDR3 runs 15 residues. CDR3 sequence (DNA): TGTGCCAGCAGCTTAAGCAGGGGGTTGAACTATGGCTACACCTTC. This translates into CASSLSRGLNYGYTF.

The chain joins TRBV28 to TRBJ2-2; D ambiguous. Trimming left V 8 bases short and J 4 bases short, with 8 bases between. CDR1 and CDR2 from the germline V gene are MDHEN and SYDVKM. The CDR3 is 12 amino acids. CDR3 nucleotides: TGTGCCAGCGGAAAAACCACCGGGGAGCTGTTTTTT. Translation gives CASGKTTGELFF.

The chain employs TRBV18 and TRBJ2-7; D call uncertain. Trimming left V 3 bases short and J 0 bases short, with 3 bases between. Germline CDR1 is KGHSH and CDR2 is LQKENI. The CDR3 consists of 12 residues. CDR3 sequence reads: CASSPSSYEQYF. CDR3 bases: TGTGCCAGCTCACCGAGCTCCTACGAGCAGTACTTC.

V gene TRBV10-2 combines with J gene TRBJ2-1, with 12 positions matching TRBD2. Germline V gene sequence: CDR1 WSHSY, CDR2 SAAADI. J was trimmed by 9 bases and V by 3 bases; bases with no gene match: 18. The length of the CDR3 is 19 residues. CDR3 sequence: CASSELFLAGGPKGGEQFF. The CDR3 bases are TGCGCCAGCAGTGAATTATTCCTAGCGGGAGGGCCAAAAGGGGGTGAGCAGTTCTTC.

The rearrangement joins TRBV28 to TRBJ2-7; 8 bases fit TRBD1. Germline CDR1 MDHEN, CDR2 SYDVKM. V was pared by 8 bases and J by 6 bases, with 9 bases of the junction left unmatched. The CDR3 spans 13 residues. Written as DNA, the CDR3 is TGTGCCAGCCTCGGACAGGGAGTGATCGAGCAGTACTTC. It encodes CASLGQGVIEQYF.

The chain is built from TRBV18 and TRBJ1-2; D is undetermined. The CDR3 extends over 13 amino acids. Germline CDR1 and CDR2: KGHSH and LQKENI. The V and J ends lost 6 bases and 1 base respectively, with 9 bases between them. In DNA form, the CDR3 reads TGTGCCAGCTCTGGTCTTGGTAACTATGGCTACACCTTC. The encoded protein is CASSGLGNYGYTF.

V and J are TRBV19 and TRBJ2-7; tentative D call: TRBD2 (6 bases). Deletions cut 9 bases from V and 0 bases from J, with 12 bases between. Germline CDR1 is LNHDA and CDR2 is SQIVND (reference sequence). The CDR3 covers 13 residues. CDR3 in DNA: TGTGCCAGCCGGGAGTCCTCCTCCTACGAGCAGTACTTC. Its protein product is CASRESSSYEQYF. Full variable domain (remainder filled in from reference TRBV19 and TRBJ2-7): DGGITQSPKYLFRKEGQNVTLSCEQNLNHDAMYWYRQDPGQGLRLIYYSQIVNDFQKGDIAEGYSVSREKKESFPLTVTSAQKNPTAFYLCASRESSSYEQYFGPGTRLTVT.

The CDR3 DNA sequence: TGTGCCAGCTCACCGCGGGGTAGCGGGATATACAATGAGCAGTTCTTC. It encodes CASSPRGSGIYNEQFF. V is TRBV18 and J is TRBJ2-1; TRBD2 matches 8 bases. The germline CDR1 and CDR2 sequences are KGHSH and LQKENI. V shed 3 bases, J shed 4 bases, and the junction held 8 bases outside the gene matches. This CDR3 region has 16 residues.

This clone has just one count. The chain employs TRBV11-2 and TRBJ1-5; tentative D call: TRBD1 (6 bases). The CDR3 spans 14 residues. Per germline, CDR1 SGHAT and CDR2 FQNNGV. With 3 bases removed from V and 3 bases from J, the gap between germline ends came to 9 bases. CDR3 bases: TGTGCCAGCAGCTTCGGACAGACCAATCAGCCCCAGCATTTT. Encoded protein: CASSFGQTNQPQHF. The full variable domain, rest sourced from reference TRBV11-2 and TRBJ1-5, is EAGVAQSPRYKIIEKRQSVAFWCNPISGHATLYWYQQILGQGPKLLIQFQNNGVVDDSQLPKDRFSAERLKGVDSTLKIQPAKLEDSAVYLCASSFGQTNQPQHFGDGTRLSIL.

The chain joins TRBV6-6 to TRBJ1-1; 10 bases align to TRBD1. This CDR3 is 14 amino acids long. V was clipped by 5 bases and J by 6 bases; unmatched bases: 6. Germline V gene data show CDR1 as MNHNY and CDR2 as SVGAGI (reference sequence). The CDR3 sequence is CASSLRQGAAEAFF. The CDR3 coding sequence is TGTGCCAGCAGTCTCCGACAGGGGGCCGCTGAAGCTTTCTTT.

The gene calls are TRBV18 and TRBJ2-5; unclear D gene. CDR1 and CDR2 from the germline V gene are KGHSH and LQKENI. The V end lost 3 bases, the J end lost 3 bases, and 8 bases lay between the germline ends. This CDR3 has 13 residues. Here the CDR3 DNA reads TGTGCCAGCTCACCTCTGGCTAAAGAGACCCAGTACTTC. It yields the protein CASSPLAKETQYF.

This clone was detected a few times. The rearrangement joins TRBV6-6 to TRBJ2-7; 9 positions agree with TRBD1. The CDR3 has 15 amino acids. V lost 5 bases, J lost 1 base, and 6 bases stayed unmatched. Germline CDR1 and CDR2: MNHNY and SVGAGI (reference sequence). The CDR3 DNA reads as TGTGCCAGCAGTCCCGGGACAGGGACTTCCTACGAGCAGTACTTC. It codes for CASSPGTGTSYEQYF.

The chain joins TRBV6-1 to TRBJ2-7, with TRBD1 identical over 10 bases. V shed 6 bases and J 6 bases; nucleotides not matched to a gene: 11. This CDR3 spans 15 amino acids. Looked up from germline, CDR1 is MNHNS and CDR2 is SASEGT. The CDR3 loop reads CASSKPGQGIGEQYF. CDR3 DNA: TGTGCCAGCAGCAAGCCGGGACAGGGGATTGGCGAGCAGTACTTC.

The rearrangement links TRBV19 to TRBJ2-1, with TRBD2 matching 12 bases. The CDR3 sequence is 15 residues long. Germline V gene sequence: CDR1 LNHDA, CDR2 SQIVND (reference sequence). The J segment lost 3 bases and the V segment lost 6 bases, leaving 3 bases of the junction unmatched. DNA for the CDR3: TGTGCCAGTAGACTACTAGCGGGAGGCTACAATGAGCAGTTCTTC. It encodes CASRLLAGGYNEQFF.

The chain carries TRBV28 and TRBJ1-1; D is uncertain. Germline assignment: CDR1 MDHEN and CDR2 SYDVKM. V was shortened by 3 bases and J by 3 bases, with 14 bases between the two germline ends. This CDR3 spans 15 amino acids. The CDR3 spells CASSLPRLRHTEAFF. CDR3 DNA: TGTGCCAGCAGTTTGCCCCGTCTGCGGCACACTGAAGCTTTCTTT.

The rearrangement uses TRBV4-1 and TRBJ2-7; 8 bases are a match to TRBD1. Germline CDR1 reads MGHRA; CDR2 reads YSYEKL. CDR3 length equals 15 residues. V was pared by 0 bases and J by 5 bases, with 6 bases of the junction left unmatched. The CDR3 reads CASSQDTAGGDEQYF. CDR3 DNA sequence: TGCGCCAGCAGCCAAGATACCGCAGGGGGCGACGAGCAGTACTTC.